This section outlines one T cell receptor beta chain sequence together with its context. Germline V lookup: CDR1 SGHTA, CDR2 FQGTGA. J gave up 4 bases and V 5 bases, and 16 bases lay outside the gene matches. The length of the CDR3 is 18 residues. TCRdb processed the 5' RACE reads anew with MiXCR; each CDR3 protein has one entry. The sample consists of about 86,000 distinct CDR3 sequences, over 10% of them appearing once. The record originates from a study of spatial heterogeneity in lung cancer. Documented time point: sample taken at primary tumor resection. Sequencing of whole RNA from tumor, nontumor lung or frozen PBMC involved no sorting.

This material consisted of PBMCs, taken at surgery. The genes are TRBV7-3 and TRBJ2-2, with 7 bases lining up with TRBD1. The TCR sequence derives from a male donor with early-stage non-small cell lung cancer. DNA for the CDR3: TGTGCCAGCAGCCCCCTTTCCCCGGGACAGCAATTCACCGGGGAGCTGTTTTTT. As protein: CASSPLSPGQQFTGELFF.